The 25 T cell receptor beta chains presented below share a single source sample, sequenced in a study of chemoradiotherapy in HPV16-positive cancers. TCRdb keeps only in-frame clones here, not all; method: immunoSEQ multiplex PCR. This sample yields roughly 40,000 clones, of which 75% to 85% are seen a single time; about 5% belongs to the top ten. Sequenced material: blood, taken from a patient who underwent chemoradiotherapy. The receptors were sampled from a human donor with HPV-associated anogenital cancer.

The rearrangement uses TRBV7-2 and TRBJ1-6; D call uncertain. The germline V and J ends were trimmed by 5 bases and 7 bases, with 9 bases remaining between them. Germline values: CDR1 SGHTA, CDR2 FQGNSA. The CDR3 is 13 residues long. CDR3 in DNA: TGTGCCAGCAGCGTGGTTAGGAATTCACCCCTCCACTTT. Translated, it gives CASSVVRNSPLHF.

The chain joins TRBV27 to TRBJ2-3; tentative D call: TRBD2 (5 bases). The CDR3 contains 15 residues. V shed 2 bases and J shed 4 bases, with 13 bases lying between them. Germline V lookup: CDR1 MNHEY, CDR2 SMNVEV (reference sequence). CDR3 coding DNA: TGTGCCAGCAGTTTAGAGGGTTTGAGGGCAGATACGCAGTATTTT. It translates to CASSLEGLRADTQYF.

This clone was seen more than once but under ten times. This rearrangement joins TRBV15 to TRBJ1-5; D is perhaps TRBD1 (5 bases). CDR1 and CDR2 (germline): LNHNV, YYDKDF (reference sequence). The CDR3 spans 15 residues. Trimming left V 1 base short and J 9 bases short, with 16 bases between. The DNA for the CDR3 is TGTGCCACCAGCAGAGGCTCAGGGAGCTCGACGCCCCAGCATTTT. Translated, it gives CATSRGSGSSTPQHF.

This chain's CDR3 is CASSSADAGGSPLHF. In DNA, the CDR3 is TGCGCCAGCAGCTCGGCCGACGCAGGGGGCTCACCCCTCCACTTT. The rearrangement links TRBV5-1 to TRBJ1-6, with 8 bases fitting TRBD1. This CDR3 contains 15 residues. Germline V lookup: CDR1 SGHRS, CDR2 YFSETQ. V lost 3 bases and J lost 10; bases outside the gene matches: 9.

The V call is TRBV5-1, the J call TRBJ2-2; TRBD2 agrees at 10 bases. The CDR3 is made up of 15 amino acids. Per germline, CDR1 SGHRS and CDR2 YFSETQ. V lost 5 bases, J lost 1 base, and 2 bases stayed unmatched. CDR3 loop: CASRVAGGNTGELFF. In DNA, the CDR3 is TGCGCCAGCAGAGTAGCGGGGGGGAACACCGGGGAGCTGTTTTTT. The whole variable domain, filled in from reference TRBV5-1 and TRBJ2-2, reads KAGVTQTPRYLIKTRGQQVTLSCSPISGHRSVSWYQQTPGQGLQFLFEYFSETQRNKGNFPGRFSGRQFSNSRSEMNVSTLELGDSALYLCASRVAGGNTGELFFGEGSRLTVL.

V and J are TRBV12-5 and TRBJ1-1; the D gene is possibly TRBD1 (5 bases). This CDR3 contains 15 residues. The germline CDR1 and CDR2 sequences are LGHNT and FRNRAP. V lost 4 bases and J lost 9, with 21 bases in between. The CDR3 loop reads CASGWGTGVGAKAFF. CDR3 bases: TGTGCTAGTGGTTGGGGGACGGGGGTCGGAGCAAAAGCTTTCTTT.

This clone has just one count. CDR3 DNA: TGCGCCAGCAGACAGATAGCGGGGGGGCCGATAGAGACCCAGTACTTC. It yields the protein CASRQIAGGPIETQYF. The chain couples TRBV5-1 to TRBJ2-5, with 11 bases aligning to TRBD2. This CDR3 spans 16 amino acids. Germline CDR1 and CDR2: SGHRS and YFSETQ. Trimming cost V 5 bases and J 4 bases; bases outside gene matches: 10.

V is TRBV5-1 and J is TRBJ2-1, with D perhaps TRBD2 (6 bases). Germline loops: CDR1 SGHRS, CDR2 YFSETQ. The germline V and J ends were trimmed by 4 bases and 5 bases, with 13 bases remaining between them. This CDR3 has 14 residues. CDR3 sequence reads: CASSTAGTHNEQFF. The CDR3 nucleotides are TGCGCCAGCAGCACGGCGGGGACCCACAATGAGCAGTTCTTC. Filled out from reference TRBV5-1 and TRBJ2-1, the complete variable domain reads KAGVTQTPRYLIKTRGQQVTLSCSPISGHRSVSWYQQTPGQGLQFLFEYFSETQRNKGNFPGRFSGRQFSNSRSEMNVSTLELGDSALYLCASSTAGTHNEQFFGPGTRLTVL.

This clone was seen a single time. J is TRBJ2-1 and V is TRBV11-1; no reliable D call. The CDR3 consists of 13 residues. V lost 1 base and J 9 bases, leaving 10 bases between the germline ends. CDR1 SGHAT and CDR2 FQDESV come from the germline V gene (reference sequence). CDR3 in amino acids: CASSLEYLGEQFF. The CDR3 DNA reads as TGTGCCAGCAGCTTAGAATATCTCGGTGAGCAGTTCTTC.

V gene TRBV7-2 combines with J gene TRBJ1-1; D remains ambiguous. The germline gives CDR1 SGHTA, CDR2 FQGNSA. This CDR3 has 13 residues. V lost 5 bases, J lost 7 bases, and 14 bases lay in between. For the CDR3, the DNA is TGTGCCAGCAGCCACCCGCCACGGGGTGAAGCTTTCTTT. Its translation: CASSHPPRGEAFF.

This chain connects TRBV7-8 to TRBJ2-7, with a weak D call TRBD2 (5 bases). Germline values: CDR1 SGHVS, CDR2 FQNEAQ. V lost 7 bases to trimming and J lost 4 bases, with 11 bases between them. This CDR3 spans 12 amino acids. In nucleotides, the CDR3 is TGTGCCAGCACCTCGACGGGGTACGAGCAGTACTTC. Amino acid sequence: CASTSTGYEQYF.

The rearrangement joins TRBV25-1 to TRBJ1-2, with no clear D. Deletions cut 5 bases from V and 2 bases from J, with 6 bases between. This CDR3 is built from 12 residues. CDR1 is MGHDK and CDR2 is SYGVNS in the germline V gene. CDR3 coding DNA: TGTGCCAGCAGTCAGGCGAACTATGGCTACACCTTC. Its translation: CASSQANYGYTF.

This clone was counted between two and nine times. The chain recombines TRBV7-3 with TRBJ1-1; D remains unclear. The CDR3 consists of 14 residues. The germline V gene encodes CDR1 SGHTA and CDR2 FQGTGA. V lost 5 bases, J lost 1 base, and 11 bases lay in between. CDR3 region: CASSPTGRNTEAFF. CDR3 DNA: TGTGCCAGCAGCCCCACTGGCAGGAACACTGAAGCTTTCTTT.

This sequence joins TRBV9 and TRBJ1-5; 9 positions agree with TRBD1. V trimming: 0 bases; J trimming: 5 bases; junction bases outside the gene matches: 12. Germline-derived CDR1 and CDR2 are SGDLS and YYNGEE. CDR3 length equals 18 residues. CDR3 protein: CASSVGDRVYGGDQPQHF. CDR3 bases: TGTGCCAGCAGCGTAGGGGACAGGGTTTACGGGGGAGATCAGCCCCAGCATTTT.

The V call is TRBV7-7, the J call TRBJ2-5; tentative D call: TRBD1 (6 bases). This CDR3 spans 13 amino acids. V lost 3 bases and J lost 5, with 10 bases in between. CDR1 SSHAT and CDR2 FNYEAQ come from the germline V gene (reference sequence). CDR3 nucleotides: TGTGCCAGCAGCTTGGGGGCGTGGGAGACCCAGTACTTC. Translated: CASSLGAWETQYF.

This chain connects TRBV2 to TRBJ2-5; D gene ambiguous. The V end lost 5 bases, the J end lost 4 bases, and 5 bases lay between the germline ends. The V gene's germline CDR1 is SNHLY and CDR2 FYNNEI. The length of the CDR3 is 11 residues. CDR3 nucleotides: TGTGCCAGCAGTCTGGGAGAGACCCAGTACTTC. Its protein is CASSLGETQYF.

Only one count was recorded for this clone. V gene TRBV27 combines with J gene TRBJ1-3; D is unclear. The V end lost 6 bases, the J end lost 0 bases, and 12 bases lay between the germline ends. CDR3 length: 15 amino acids. Germline CDR1 reads MNHEY; CDR2 reads SMNVEV (reference sequence). The CDR3 region is CASRLDVSSGNTIYF. Written as DNA, the CDR3 is TGTGCCAGCAGGTTGGACGTAAGCTCTGGAAACACCATATATTTT.

The rearrangement joins TRBV5-1 to TRBJ1-1; no clear D gene. This CDR3 has 14 amino acids. Trimming took off 4 bases at V and 3 bases at J, with 13 bases between the two ends. From germline, CDR1 is SGHRS and CDR2 YFSETQ. The chain's CDR3 is CASSTGQIDTEAFF. The CDR3 DNA sequence: TGCGCCAGCAGCACGGGTCAGATCGACACTGAAGCTTTCTTT.

J is TRBJ2-2 and V is TRBV7-8; 7 bases are a match to TRBD1. CDR1 and CDR2 from the germline V gene are SGHVS and FQNEAQ. This CDR3 has 12 residues. The V segment lost 5 bases and the J segment 6 bases; nucleotides outside the gene matches: 0. CDR3 coding DNA: TGTGCCAGCAGCCAGGGGGCCGGGGAGCTGTTTTTT. Translating it yields CASSQGAGELFF.

This clone was found once. V gene TRBV7-3 combines with J gene TRBJ1-6, with no clear D. Germline assignment: CDR1 SGHTA and CDR2 FQGTGA. The CDR3 loop spans 15 amino acids. V was clipped by 5 bases and J by 0 bases, with 8 bases between them. The CDR3 reads CASSRGSSYNSPLHF. The CDR3 DNA sequence: TGTGCCAGCAGCCGCGGGAGCTCCTATAATTCACCCCTCCACTTT.

V gene TRBV5-4 combines with J gene TRBJ2-1; no clear D gene. V was trimmed by 0 bases and J by 7 bases, leaving 14 bases between them. Germline CDR1 SGHNT, CDR2 YYREEE (reference sequence). The CDR3 is made up of 15 amino acids. The CDR3 DNA follows: TGTGCCAGCAGCTTGGAAGCACCTCCCCCGAATGAGCAGTTCTTC. Protein sequence: CASSLEAPPPNEQFF.

The chain recombines TRBV5-6 with TRBJ2-1; a weak D match, TRBD2 (5 bases). Per the germline V gene, CDR1 is SGHDT and CDR2 is YYEEEE. The V end lost 2 bases, the J end lost 9 bases, and 21 bases lay between the germline ends. The CDR3 is made up of 16 amino acids. This CDR3 is CASSFFTGLAVSEQFF. In DNA, the CDR3 is TGTGCCAGCAGCTTCTTTACTGGTCTAGCTGTTAGTGAGCAGTTCTTC. Looking up the rest from reference TRBV5-6 and TRBJ2-1 gives the full variable domain: DAGVTQSPTHLIKTRGQQVTLRCSPKSGHDTVSWYQQALGQGPQFIFQYYEEEERQRGNFPDRFSGHQFPNYSSELNVNALLLGDSALYLCASSFFTGLAVSEQFFGPGTRLTVL.

This clone is medium-sized (0.01 to 0.1%) within its sample. The chain couples TRBV13 to TRBJ1-1, with no clear D. The CDR3 runs to 12 residues. V lost 3 bases and J lost 8, with 10 bases in between. Germline V CDR1 and CDR2: PRHDT, FYEKMQ (reference sequence). The CDR3 spells CASSFSRLEAFF. CDR3 nucleotides: TGTGCCAGCAGCTTCTCACGGCTAGAAGCTTTCTTT. Drawing the rest from reference TRBV13 and TRBJ1-1, the complete variable domain is AAGVIQSPRHLIKEKRETATLKCYPIPRHDTVYWYQQGPGQDPQFLISFYEKMQSDKGSIPDRFSAQQFSDYHSELNMSSLELGDSALYFCASSFSRLEAFFGQGTRLTVV.

The DNA for the CDR3 is TGTGCCAGCAGCGACATCACAGGGGACGGGACTGAAGCTTTCTTT. The encoded protein is CASSDITGDGTEAFF. The chain recombines TRBV9 with TRBJ1-1, with TRBD1 matching over 7 bases. The CDR3 totals 15 residues. V shed 3 bases and J 5 bases; nucleotides not matched to a gene: 10. Germline CDR1 SGDLS, CDR2 YYNGEE.

About this clone: The junction departs from germline at one end; a sequencing error may be responsible. V and J are TRBV5-6 and TRBJ2-7, with 8 bases matching TRBD1. Germline CDR1 and CDR2: SGHDT and YYEEEE. The CDR3 runs 13 residues. Here the CDR3 reads CASSAESWDRSIF. In nucleotides, the CDR3 is TGTGCCAGCAGCGCAGAGAGTTGGGACAGGTCCATCTTC.